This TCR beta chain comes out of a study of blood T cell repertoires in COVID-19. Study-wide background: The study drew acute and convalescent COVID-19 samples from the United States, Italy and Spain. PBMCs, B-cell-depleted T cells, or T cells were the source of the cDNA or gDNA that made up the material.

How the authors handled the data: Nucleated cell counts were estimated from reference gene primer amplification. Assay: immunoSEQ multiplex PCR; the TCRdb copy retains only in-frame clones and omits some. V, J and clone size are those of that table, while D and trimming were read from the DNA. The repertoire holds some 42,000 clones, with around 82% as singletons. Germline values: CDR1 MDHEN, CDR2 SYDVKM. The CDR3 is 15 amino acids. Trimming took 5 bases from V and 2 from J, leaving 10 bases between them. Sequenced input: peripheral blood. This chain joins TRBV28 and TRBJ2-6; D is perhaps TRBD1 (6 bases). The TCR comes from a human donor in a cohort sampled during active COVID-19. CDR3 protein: CASSPTGPGANVLTF. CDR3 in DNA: TGTGCCAGCAGTCCTACAGGGCCTGGGGCCAACGTCCTGACTTTC. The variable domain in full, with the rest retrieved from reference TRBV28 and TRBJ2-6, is DVKVTQSSRYLVKRTGEKVFLECVQDMDHENMFWYRQDPGLGLRLIYFSYDVKMKEKGDIPEGYSVSREKKERFSLILESASTNQTSMYLCASSPTGPGANVLTFGAGSRLTVL.